These 8 T cell receptor beta chains came from one sample sequenced in a study of vaccination effects on CD4 cells after COVID-19. Profiling relied on immunoSEQ multiplex PCR, and the TCRdb table lists in-frame clones only, not all of them. The sample has around 30,000 clones, roughly two thirds seen once. Antigens of these TCRs are unknown. The ViraFEST assay expanded antigen-specific CD4+ T cells with viral peptide pools before sequencing. Culture lasted about 10 days before CD4+ T cell isolation. This sample comprised CD4+ T cells from PBMCs cultured with HCoV-229E spike peptides, obtained before COVID-19 vaccination. The receptors were gathered from a human donor who received a COVID-19 vaccine.

The genes are TRBV12-3 or TRBV12-4 and TRBJ1-2; no reliable D call. Deletions cut 3 bases from V and 3 bases from J, with 8 bases between. The CDR3 has 13 residues. DNA for the CDR3: TGTGCCAGCAGTTTGGGAGACTACTATGGCTACACCTTC. Translating it yields CASSLGDYYGYTF.

This chain uses TRBV6-5 with TRBJ2-6; D gene uncertain. The CDR3 covers 15 residues. The V end was cut by 5 bases, the J end by 2 bases, with 10 bases between. Germline loops: CDR1 MNHEY, CDR2 SVGAGI. CDR3 in DNA: TGTGCCAGCAGTAATGGGAAAACTGGGGCCAACGTCCTGACTTTC. Translating gives CASSNGKTGANVLTF.

This chain connects TRBV7-8 to TRBJ2-7, with D possibly being TRBD2 (5 bases). Germline V gene data show CDR1 as SGHVS and CDR2 as FQNEAQ. V shed 3 bases and J shed 6 bases, with 12 bases lying between them. The CDR3 covers 13 residues. This CDR3 reads CASSFQPRGEQYF. CDR3 DNA sequence: TGTGCCAGCAGCTTTCAACCCCGGGGCGAGCAGTACTTC.

The chain uses TRBV6-5 and TRBJ2-5, with 7 bases that match TRBD2. Per the germline V gene, CDR1 is MNHEY and CDR2 is SVGAGI. V trimming: 5 bases; J trimming: 7 bases; junction bases outside the gene matches: 7. The CDR3 is 13 residues long. For the CDR3, the DNA is TGTGCCAGCAGTACCCAGGGCGGGGGGACCCAGTACTTC. This sequence encodes CASSTQGGGTQYF.

V usage is TRBV11-2 and J usage is TRBJ1-1; 8 bases align to TRBD1. CDR3 size: 15 residues. V shed 3 bases and J 0 bases; nucleotides not matched to a gene: 3. The germline CDR1 and CDR2 sequences are SGHAT and FQNNGV. In DNA, the CDR3 is TGTGCCAGCAGCTTGACAGGGGCCCTGAACACTGAAGCTTTCTTT. This gives the protein CASSLTGALNTEAFF.

This clone was detected only a few times. V usage is TRBV6-5 and J usage is TRBJ2-6; D not resolved. The CDR3 has 12 amino acids. Germline V gives CDR1 MNHEY, CDR2 SVGAGI. V was cut by 8 bases and J by 4 bases, with 6 bases left in between. The CDR3 sequence: CASGKGANVLTF. The CDR3 nucleotides read TGTGCCAGCGGGAAAGGGGCCAACGTCCTGACTTTC.

This clone turned up a few times. The chain links TRBV3-1 (or the pseudogene TRBV3-2) to TRBJ2-3; D uncertain. This CDR3 spans 12 amino acids. Germline lookup yields CDR1 LGHDT and CDR2 YNNKEL (reference sequence). V was shortened by 5 bases and J by 1 base, with 4 bases between the two germline ends. The CDR3, as DNA: TGTGCCAGCAGCGCCCGCACAGATACGCAGTATTTT. The encoded protein is CASSARTDTQYF.

J is TRBJ2-5 and V is TRBV5-6; TRBD2 matches 10 bases. The CDR3 has 16 amino acids. The V and J ends lost 0 bases and 1 base, in that order; junction bases with no gene match: 3. The V gene's germline CDR1 is SGHDT and CDR2 YYEEEE. This CDR3 is CASSLEQRGGQETQYF. The CDR3 nucleotides are TGTGCCAGCAGCTTGGAGCAGCGGGGGGGCCAAGAGACCCAGTACTTC.